One and the same sample provided the 10 T cell receptor beta chains below, sequenced in a study of cytomegalovirus exposure and HLA in healthy donors. The PCR had 60 Vbeta and 13 Jbeta primers. Measured with immunoSEQ multiplex PCR; TCRdb has only the in-frame clones, and not every one. The table includes approximately 160,000 clones, about 80% detected once. The sample consisted of PBMCs. The source is a man younger than 35 in good health and CMV-seropositive.

Points on this clone: The sample carries other DNA sequences with the same CDR3. The rearrangement links TRBV4-3 to TRBJ1-2, with D perhaps TRBD1 (5 bases). Per germline, CDR1 LGHNA and CDR2 YSLEER. This CDR3 is 14 amino acids long. The V gene lost 3 bases and the J gene lost 7 bases, with 15 bases spanning the gap. CDR3 amino acids: CASSQVGEESGYTF. The CDR3 region has the DNA TGCGCCAGCAGCCAGGTGGGGGAGGAGTCTGGCTACACCTTC.

This chain connects TRBV10-3 to TRBJ2-7; TRBD1 matches at 10 bases. CDR1 ENHRY and CDR2 SYGVKD come from the germline V gene. The CDR3 consists of 12 residues. V lost 10 bases, J lost 7 bases, and 7 bases stayed unmatched. CDR3 DNA: TGTGCCACGAGACAGGGGGCGCCTGAGCAGTACTTC. Translated, it gives CATRQGAPEQYF.

In regard to this clone: One end of the junction does not line up with germline, which may come from a read error. The CDR3 region has the DNA TGTGCCAGCAGTTCCACGACAGTTTTACCATCATTCTTC. Translated: CASSSTTVLPSFF. The chain is built from TRBV28 and TRBJ2-7; D may be TRBD1 (5 bases). Germline values: CDR1 MDHEN, CDR2 SYDVKM. CDR3 length: 13 residues.

The rearrangement links TRBV9 to TRBJ1-4, with 9 positions matching TRBD1. With V trimmed by 4 bases and J by 8 bases, 9 bases remained unmatched. The CDR3 is 15 amino acids. Germline CDR1 is SGDLS and CDR2 is YYNGEE. The CDR3 is CASSFGTGFGEKLFF. CDR3 nucleotides: TGTGCCAGCAGCTTTGGGACAGGGTTTGGAGAAAAACTGTTTTTT.

The chain is built from TRBV7-2 and TRBJ2-1; D perhaps matches TRBD2 (6 bases). Trimming took off 3 bases at V and 9 bases at J, with 12 bases between the two ends. CDR3 length equals 13 residues. Germline assignment: CDR1 SGHTA and CDR2 FQGNSA. CDR3 DNA sequence: TGTGCCAGCAGCTTCCCCACCGGGGGTGAGCAGTTCTTC. Its protein product is CASSFPTGGEQFF.

This clone came up a few times. The chain joins TRBV10-1 to TRBJ2-3, with 7 bases lining up with TRBD1. CDR1 WNHNN and CDR2 SYGVQD come from the germline V gene (reference sequence). The CDR3 sequence is 16 residues long. Trimming took 0 bases from V and 4 from J; bases not matched to a gene: 7. CDR3: CASSESPGDRADTQYF. The DNA for the CDR3 is TGCGCCAGCAGTGAGTCCCCAGGGGACAGAGCAGATACGCAGTATTTT.

This sequence joins TRBV19 and TRBJ2-3, with 8 bases matching TRBD2. The CDR3 runs 16 residues. After removal of 1 base from V and 2 bases from J, the junction contained 5 bases not matched to a gene. Germline-derived CDR1 and CDR2 are LNHDA and SQIVND (reference sequence). This CDR3 reads CASSIVAGGPTDTQYF. CDR3 nucleotides: TGTGCCAGTAGTATAGTCGCGGGAGGCCCCACAGATACGCAGTATTTT.

The chain combines TRBV16 with TRBJ1-3; no reliable D call. The CDR3 has 13 residues. Trimming shortened V by 4 bases and J by 2 bases, and 6 bases separated the two germline ends. Germline V gene lookup returns CDR1 KGHSY and CDR2 FQNENV. CDR3 residues: CASSLGAGNTIYF. The CDR3 DNA is TGTGCCAGCAGCCTCGGGGCTGGAAACACCATATATTTT.

This chain's CDR3 is CASGKAGTLRNEQFF. The CDR3 DNA follows: TGTGCCAGCGGTAAAGCGGGGACCCTCAGGAATGAGCAGTTCTTC. The chain joins TRBV13 to TRBJ2-1; TRBD2 aligns across 7 bases. This CDR3 is 15 amino acids long. CDR1 and CDR2 (germline): PRHDT, FYEKMQ (reference sequence). V trimming: 8 bases; J trimming: 7 bases; junction bases outside the gene matches: 14.

The chain carries TRBV2 and TRBJ2-7; D is undetermined. The CDR3 runs 13 residues. V lost 6 bases and J 4 bases, leaving 13 bases between the germline ends. CDR1 and CDR2 (germline): SNHLY, FYNNEI. CDR3 sequence reads: CASRGSFTYEQYF. In nucleotides, the CDR3 is TGTGCCAGCAGGGGCAGTTTCACGTACGAGCAGTACTTC.